This T cell receptor (beta chain) was sequenced for a study of blood T cell repertoires in COVID-19. Study-level background: Sites in the United States, Italy and Spain provided acute and convalescent COVID-19 samples. PBMCs, B-cell-depleted T cells, or T cells provided the cDNA or gDNA that made up the material.

Authors' methods: The assay estimated nucleated cells by amplifying reference gene primers. Sequencing was performed with immunoSEQ multiplex PCR; in TCRdb, only in-frame clones are kept and a portion is missing. V, J and clone size reflect that table, while D and trimming were determined from the DNA. The sample records a few hundred thousand clones, around 89% being singletons. This clone was counted a few times. Sequenced material: peripheral blood. The TCR comes from a woman in her twenties or thirties who had recovered from COVID-19.

The CDR3 here is CASSDRESPLHF. Written as DNA, the CDR3 is TGTGCCAGTAGTGACCGGGAATCACCCCTCCACTTT. The chain carries TRBV19 and TRBJ1-6; D gene uncertain. The V end was cut by 5 bases, the J end by 10 bases, with 9 bases between. This CDR3 contains 12 residues. The germline V gene encodes CDR1 LNHDA and CDR2 SQIVND (reference sequence).